This TCR beta chain was found in a study of T cell responses to AZD1222 COVID-19 vaccine. V dropped 4 bases and J dropped 2; count of bases not matched to a gene: 3. Per the germline V gene, CDR1 is PRHDT and CDR2 is FYEKMQ (reference sequence). The CDR3 has 15 residues. The table came from immunoSEQ multiplex PCR; TCRdb's copy has only in-frame clones and leaves some out. Seen here are 100,000 or so clones, 85% to 90% observed once, and the top ten hold over 1.2%. Points on this clone: Its target is not known.

Findings and caveats of the study: Clonal diversity was possibly underestimated; the donors were predominantly white British and more often female. There were repertoire samples only from the period after the peak T cell response. Spike-specific TCR breadth and depth both grew after two AZD1222 doses. Along spike, vaccine-associated CD4 TCRs were found throughout, with dominance at 160-218 and 743-854.

The sample consisted of peripheral blood, taken on day 0 of AZD1222 vaccination. The clonotype originates from an adult in good health. This rearrangement joins TRBV13 to TRBJ1-3; TRBD1 aligns across 9 bases. CDR3 residues: CASSYYRGPGNTIYF. In DNA, the CDR3 is TGTGCCAGCAGCTACTACAGGGGGCCTGGAAACACCATATATTTT.